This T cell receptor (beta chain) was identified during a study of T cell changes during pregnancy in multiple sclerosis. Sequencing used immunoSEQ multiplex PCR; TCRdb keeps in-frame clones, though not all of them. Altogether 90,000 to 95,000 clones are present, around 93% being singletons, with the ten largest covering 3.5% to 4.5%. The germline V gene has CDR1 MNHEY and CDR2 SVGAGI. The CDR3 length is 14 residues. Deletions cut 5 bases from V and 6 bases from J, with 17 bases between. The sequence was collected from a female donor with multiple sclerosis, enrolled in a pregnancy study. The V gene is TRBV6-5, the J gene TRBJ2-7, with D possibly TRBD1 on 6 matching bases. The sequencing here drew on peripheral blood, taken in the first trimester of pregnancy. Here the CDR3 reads CASSESGQRGEQYF. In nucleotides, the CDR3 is TGTGCCAGCAGTGAGAGTGGACAGAGGGGCGAGCAGTACTTC.